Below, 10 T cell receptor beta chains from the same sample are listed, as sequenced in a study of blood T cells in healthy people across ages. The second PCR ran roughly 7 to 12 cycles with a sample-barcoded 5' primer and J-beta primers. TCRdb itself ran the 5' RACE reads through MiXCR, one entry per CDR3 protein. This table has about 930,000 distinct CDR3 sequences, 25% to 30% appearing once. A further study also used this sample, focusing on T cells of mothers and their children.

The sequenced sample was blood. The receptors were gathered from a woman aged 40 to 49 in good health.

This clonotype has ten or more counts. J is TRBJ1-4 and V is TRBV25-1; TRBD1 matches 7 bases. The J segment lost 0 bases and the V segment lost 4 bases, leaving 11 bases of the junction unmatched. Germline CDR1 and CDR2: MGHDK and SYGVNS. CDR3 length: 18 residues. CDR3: CASSARDSLFATNEKLFF. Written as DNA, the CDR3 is TGTGCCAGCAGTGCCCGGGACAGCCTGTTTGCAACTAATGAAAAACTGTTTTTT.

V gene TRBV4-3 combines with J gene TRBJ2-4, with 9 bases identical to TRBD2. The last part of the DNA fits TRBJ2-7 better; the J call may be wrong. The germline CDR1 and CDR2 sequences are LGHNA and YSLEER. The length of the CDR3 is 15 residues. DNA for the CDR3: TGCGCCAGCAGCCAAGCCCGGGGACTAGCACACGAGCAGTACTTC. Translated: CASSQARGLAHEQYF.

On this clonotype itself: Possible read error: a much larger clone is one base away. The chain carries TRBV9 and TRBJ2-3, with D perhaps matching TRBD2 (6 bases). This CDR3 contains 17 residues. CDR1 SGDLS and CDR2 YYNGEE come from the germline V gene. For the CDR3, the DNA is TGTGCCAGCAGCGTAGGTGGGCGGGGTCCCCCCACAGATACGGAGTATTTT. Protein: CASSVGGRGPPTDTEYF. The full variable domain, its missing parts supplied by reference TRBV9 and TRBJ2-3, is DSGVTQTPKHLITATGQRVTLRCSPRSGDLSVYWYQQSLDQGLQFLIQYYNGEERAKGNILERFSAQQFPDLHSELNLSSLELGDSALYFCASSVGGRGPPTDTEYFGPGTRLTVL.

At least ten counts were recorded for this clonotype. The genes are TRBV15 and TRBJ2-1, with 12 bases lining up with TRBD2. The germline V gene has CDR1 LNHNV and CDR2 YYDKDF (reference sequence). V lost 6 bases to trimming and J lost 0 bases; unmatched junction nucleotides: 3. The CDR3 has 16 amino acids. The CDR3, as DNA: TGTGCCACCAGGAGACTAGCGGGGGCCTCCTACAATGAGCAGTTCTTC. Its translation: CATRRLAGASYNEQFF.

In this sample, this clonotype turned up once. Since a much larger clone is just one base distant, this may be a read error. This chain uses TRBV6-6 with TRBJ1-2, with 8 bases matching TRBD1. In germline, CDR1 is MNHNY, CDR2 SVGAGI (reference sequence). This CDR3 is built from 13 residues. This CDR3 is CASSMTGAYDYTF. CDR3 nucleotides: TGTGCCAGCTCAATGACAGGGGCTTATGACTACACCTTC.

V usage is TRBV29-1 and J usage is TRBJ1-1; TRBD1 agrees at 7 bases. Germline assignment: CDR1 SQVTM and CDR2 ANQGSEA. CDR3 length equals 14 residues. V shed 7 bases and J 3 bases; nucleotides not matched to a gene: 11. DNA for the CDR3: TGCAGCGCCGGTGTGGGGCAGGGGGACACTGAAGCTTTCTTT. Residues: CSAGVGQGDTEAFF. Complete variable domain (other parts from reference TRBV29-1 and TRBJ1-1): SAVISQKPSRDICQRGTSLTIQCQVDSQVTMMFWYRQQPGQSLTLIATANQGSEATYESGFVIDKFPISRPNLTFSTLTVSNMSPEDSSIYLCSAGVGQGDTEAFFGQGTRLTVV.

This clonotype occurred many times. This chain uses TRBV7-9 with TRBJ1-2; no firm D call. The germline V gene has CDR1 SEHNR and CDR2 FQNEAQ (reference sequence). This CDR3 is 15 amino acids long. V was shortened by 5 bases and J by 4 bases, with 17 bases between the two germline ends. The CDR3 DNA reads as TGTGCCAGCAGCCGGACTAGCGCCCAAGCCTATGGCTACACCTTC. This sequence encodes CASSRTSAQAYGYTF.

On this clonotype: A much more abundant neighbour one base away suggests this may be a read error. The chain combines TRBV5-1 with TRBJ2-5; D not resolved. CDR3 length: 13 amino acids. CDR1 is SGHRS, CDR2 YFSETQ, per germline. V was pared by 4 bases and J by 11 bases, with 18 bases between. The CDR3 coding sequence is TGCGCCAGCAGCCCAAATGTTGACAATGAGCAGTACTTC. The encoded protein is CASSPNVDNEQYF.

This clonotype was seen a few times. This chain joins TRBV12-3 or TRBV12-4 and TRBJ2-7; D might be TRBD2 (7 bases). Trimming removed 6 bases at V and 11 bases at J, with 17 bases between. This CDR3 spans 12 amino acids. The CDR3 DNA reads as TGTGCCAGCAGCCGGGGGGCAGCCAGCGAGTACTTC. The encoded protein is CASSRGAASEYF.

CDR3 in amino acids: CASSRGAVGQETQYF. In DNA form, the CDR3 reads TGTGCCAGCTCGAGGGGAGCAGTCGGACAAGAGACCCAGTACTTC. J is TRBJ2-5 and V is TRBV11-3; D assignment may be TRBD1 or TRBD2 (5 bases each). Germline-derived CDR1 and CDR2 are SGHNT and YENEEA. CDR3 length equals 15 residues. Trimming took 8 bases from V and 2 from J, leaving 18 bases between them. The whole variable domain, remainder taken from reference TRBV11-3 and TRBJ2-5, is EAGVVQSPRYKIIEKKQPVAFWCNPISGHNTLYWYLQNLGQGPELLIRYENEEAVDDSQLPKDRFSAERLKGVDSTLKIQPAELGDSAVYLCASSRGAVGQETQYFGPGTRLLVL.